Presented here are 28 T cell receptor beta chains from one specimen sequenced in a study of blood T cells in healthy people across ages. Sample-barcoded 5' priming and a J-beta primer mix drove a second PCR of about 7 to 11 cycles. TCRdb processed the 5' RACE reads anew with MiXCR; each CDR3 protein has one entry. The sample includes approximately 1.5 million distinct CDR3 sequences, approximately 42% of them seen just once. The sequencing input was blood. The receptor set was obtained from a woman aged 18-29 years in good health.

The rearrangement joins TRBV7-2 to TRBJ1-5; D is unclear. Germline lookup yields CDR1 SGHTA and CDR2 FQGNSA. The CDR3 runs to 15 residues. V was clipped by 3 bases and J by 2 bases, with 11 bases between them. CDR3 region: CASSFMGKGNQPQHF. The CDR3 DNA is TGTGCCAGCAGCTTCATGGGGAAGGGCAATCAGCCCCAGCATTTT. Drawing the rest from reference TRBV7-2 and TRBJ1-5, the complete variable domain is GAGVSQSPSNKVTEKGKDVELRCDPISGHTALYWYRQSLGQGLEFLIYFQGNSAPDKSGLPSDRFSAERTGGSVSTLTIQRTQQEDSAVYLCASSFMGKGNQPQHFGDGTRLSIL.

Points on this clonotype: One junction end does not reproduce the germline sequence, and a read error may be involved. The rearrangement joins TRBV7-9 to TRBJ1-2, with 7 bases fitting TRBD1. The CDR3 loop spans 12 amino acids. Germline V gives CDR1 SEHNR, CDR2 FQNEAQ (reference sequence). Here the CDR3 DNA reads TGTGCCAGCAGTTTAGGGACAGATGGCTACACCTTC. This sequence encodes CASSLGTDGYTF.

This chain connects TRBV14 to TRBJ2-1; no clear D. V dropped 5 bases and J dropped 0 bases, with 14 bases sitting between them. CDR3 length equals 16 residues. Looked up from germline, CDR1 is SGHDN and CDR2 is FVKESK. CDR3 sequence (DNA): TGTGCCAGCAGCTATACTTGGACGAGCTCCTACAATGAGCAGTTCTTC. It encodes CASSYTWTSSYNEQFF.

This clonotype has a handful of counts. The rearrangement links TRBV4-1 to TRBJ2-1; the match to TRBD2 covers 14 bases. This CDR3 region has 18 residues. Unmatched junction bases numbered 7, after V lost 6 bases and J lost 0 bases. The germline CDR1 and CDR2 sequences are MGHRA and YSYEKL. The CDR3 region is CASRRLAGGILSYNEQFF. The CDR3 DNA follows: TGCGCCAGCAGGAGACTAGCGGGGGGGATCCTCTCCTACAATGAGCAGTTCTTC.

CDR3 nucleotides: TGCAGCGTCGCGTACCGACTAGCGGTCTACAATGAGCAGTTCTTC. This sequence encodes CSVAYRLAVYNEQFF. The chain recombines TRBV29-1 with TRBJ2-1; 9 bases fit TRBD2. Trimming at V came to 6 bases and at J to 3 bases, leaving 9 bases not matched to a gene. Germline CDR1 is SQVTM and CDR2 is ANQGSEA. This CDR3 has 15 amino acids.

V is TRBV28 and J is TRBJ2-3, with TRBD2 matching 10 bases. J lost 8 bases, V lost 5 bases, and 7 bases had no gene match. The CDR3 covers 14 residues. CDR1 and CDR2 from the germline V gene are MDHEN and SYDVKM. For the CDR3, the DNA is TGTGCCAGCAGTGCCCTAGCGGGGGATGGTACGCAGTATTTT. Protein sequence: CASSALAGDGTQYF. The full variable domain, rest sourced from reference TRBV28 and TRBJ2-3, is DVKVTQSSRYLVKRTGEKVFLECVQDMDHENMFWYRQDPGLGLRLIYFSYDVKMKEKGDIPEGYSVSREKKERFSLILESASTNQTSMYLCASSALAGDGTQYFGPGTRLTVL.

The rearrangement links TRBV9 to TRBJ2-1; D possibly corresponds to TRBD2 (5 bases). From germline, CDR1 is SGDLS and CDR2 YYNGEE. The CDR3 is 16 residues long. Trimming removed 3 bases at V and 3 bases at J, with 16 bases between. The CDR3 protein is CASSDGEGPFYNEQFF. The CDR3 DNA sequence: TGTGCCAGCAGCGACGGTGAGGGCCCTTTCTACAATGAGCAGTTCTTC.

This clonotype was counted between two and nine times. The CDR3 DNA reads TGCGCCAGCACTGCCCGGGACACGACTGGTAACATGAACACTGAAGCTTTCTTT. Its protein product is CASTARDTTGNMNTEAFF. This chain connects TRBV5-1 to TRBJ1-1, with a tentative D call TRBD1 (6 bases). The CDR3 has 18 residues. Germline lookup yields CDR1 SGHRS and CDR2 YFSETQ. Trimming took off 6 bases at V and 0 bases at J, with 24 bases between the two ends.

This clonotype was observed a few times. CDR3 DNA sequence: TGTGCCAGCAGTTTACAGCGGTTGGCGGGGGGACAAGAGACCCAGTACTTC. It specifies CASSLQRLAGGQETQYF. The chain has TRBV12-3 or TRBV12-4 and TRBJ2-7; 8 bases are shared with TRBD2. The J call may not be correct, given that the DNA end is closer to TRBJ2-5. This CDR3 is 17 amino acids long.

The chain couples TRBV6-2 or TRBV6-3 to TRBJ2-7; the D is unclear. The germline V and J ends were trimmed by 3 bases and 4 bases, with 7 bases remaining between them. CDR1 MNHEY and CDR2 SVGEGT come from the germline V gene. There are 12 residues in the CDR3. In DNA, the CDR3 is TGTGCCAGCAGTTATGTCGGGTACGAGCAGTACTTC. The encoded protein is CASSYVGYEQYF.

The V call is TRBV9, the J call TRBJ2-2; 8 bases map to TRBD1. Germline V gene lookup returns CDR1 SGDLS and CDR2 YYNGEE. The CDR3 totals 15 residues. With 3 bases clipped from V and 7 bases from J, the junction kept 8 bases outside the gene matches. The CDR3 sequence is CASSDRPGGGGELFF. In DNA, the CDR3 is TGTGCCAGCAGCGATAGACCAGGGGGCGGCGGGGAGCTGTTTTTT.

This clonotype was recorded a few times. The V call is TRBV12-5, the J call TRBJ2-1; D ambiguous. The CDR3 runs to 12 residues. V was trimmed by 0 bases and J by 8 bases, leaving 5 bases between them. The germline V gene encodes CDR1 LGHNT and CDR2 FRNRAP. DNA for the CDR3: TGTGCTAGTGGTTTGGTACCGCATGAGCAGTTCTTC. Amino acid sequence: CASGLVPHEQFF.

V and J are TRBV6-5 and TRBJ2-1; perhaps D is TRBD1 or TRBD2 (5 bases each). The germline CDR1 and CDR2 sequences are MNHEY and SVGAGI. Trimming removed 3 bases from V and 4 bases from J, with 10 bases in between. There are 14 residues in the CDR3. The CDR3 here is CASSYWDGYNEQFF. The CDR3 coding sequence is TGTGCCAGCAGTTATTGGGACGGATACAATGAGCAGTTCTTC.

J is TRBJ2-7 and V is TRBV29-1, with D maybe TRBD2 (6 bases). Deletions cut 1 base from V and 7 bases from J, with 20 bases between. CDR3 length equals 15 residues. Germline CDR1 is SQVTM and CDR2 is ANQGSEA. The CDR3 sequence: CSVEGDSGLPGEQYF. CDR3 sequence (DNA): TGCAGCGTTGAAGGCGATAGCGGTCTTCCGGGGGAGCAGTACTTC.

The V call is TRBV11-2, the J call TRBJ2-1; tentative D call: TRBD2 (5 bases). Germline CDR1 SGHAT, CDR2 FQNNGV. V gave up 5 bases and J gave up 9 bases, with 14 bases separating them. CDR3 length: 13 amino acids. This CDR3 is CASSPGTQSEQFF. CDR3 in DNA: TGTGCCAGCAGCCCGGGAACCCAAAGTGAGCAGTTCTTC.

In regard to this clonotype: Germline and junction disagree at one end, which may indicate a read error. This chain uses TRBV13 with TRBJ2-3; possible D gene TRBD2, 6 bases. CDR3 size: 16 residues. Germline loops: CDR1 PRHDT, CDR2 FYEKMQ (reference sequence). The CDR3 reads CVSSLLAGYSTDTQYF. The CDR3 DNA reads TGTGTCAGCAGCTTACTAGCCGGGTATTCCACAGATACGCAGTATTTT. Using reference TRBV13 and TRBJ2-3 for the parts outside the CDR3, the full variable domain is AAGVIQSPRHLIKEKRETATLKCYPIPRHDTVYWYQQGPGQDPQFLISFYEKMQSDKGSIPDRFSAQQFSDYHSELNMSSLELGDSALYFCVSSLLAGYSTDTQYFGPGTRLTVL.

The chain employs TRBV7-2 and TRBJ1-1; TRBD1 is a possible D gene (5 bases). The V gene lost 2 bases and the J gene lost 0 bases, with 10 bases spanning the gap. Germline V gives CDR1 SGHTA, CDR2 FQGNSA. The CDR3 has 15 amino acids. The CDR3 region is CASSLSVGVNTEAFF. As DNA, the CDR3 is TGTGCCAGCAGCTTAAGTGTGGGGGTGAACACTGAAGCTTTCTTT.

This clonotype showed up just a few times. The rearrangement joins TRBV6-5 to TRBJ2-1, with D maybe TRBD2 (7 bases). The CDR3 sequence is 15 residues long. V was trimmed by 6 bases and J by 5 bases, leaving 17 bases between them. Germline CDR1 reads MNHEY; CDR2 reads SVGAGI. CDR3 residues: CASRMGGPQNNEQFF. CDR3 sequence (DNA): TGTGCCAGCAGAATGGGGGGGCCCCAGAACAATGAGCAGTTCTTC.

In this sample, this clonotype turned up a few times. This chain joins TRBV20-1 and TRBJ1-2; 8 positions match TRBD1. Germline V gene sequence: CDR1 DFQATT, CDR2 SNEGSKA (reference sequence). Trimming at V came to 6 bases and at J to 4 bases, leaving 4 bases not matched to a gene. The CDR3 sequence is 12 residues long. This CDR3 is CSAEDRAYGYTF. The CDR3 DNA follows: TGCAGTGCAGAGGACAGGGCCTATGGCTACACCTTC.

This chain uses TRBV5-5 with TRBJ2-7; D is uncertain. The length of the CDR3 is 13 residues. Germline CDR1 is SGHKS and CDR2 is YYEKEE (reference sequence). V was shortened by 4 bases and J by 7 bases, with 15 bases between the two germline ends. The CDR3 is CASSLNPPYEQYF. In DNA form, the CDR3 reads TGTGCCAGCAGCCTGAATCCTCCTTATGAGCAGTACTTC. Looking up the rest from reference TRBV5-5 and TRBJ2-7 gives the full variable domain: DAGVTQSPTHLIKTRGQQVTLRCSPISGHKSVSWYQQVLGQGPQFIFQYYEKEERGRGNFPDRFSARQFPNYSSELNVNALLLGDSALYLCASSLNPPYEQYFGPGTRLTVT.

CDR3 sequence (DNA): TGCAGCGTTGGACACGCTTACTATGGCTACACCTTC. Protein sequence: CSVGHAYYGYTF. The rearrangement uses TRBV29-1 and TRBJ1-2; no clear D. The CDR3 covers 12 residues. V was pared by 4 bases and J by 3 bases, with 9 bases between. The germline CDR1 and CDR2 sequences are SQVTM and ANQGSEA.

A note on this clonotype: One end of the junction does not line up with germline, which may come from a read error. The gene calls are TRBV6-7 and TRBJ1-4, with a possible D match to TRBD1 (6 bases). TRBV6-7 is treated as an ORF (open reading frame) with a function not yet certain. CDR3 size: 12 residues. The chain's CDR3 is CASTGFGEKLFF. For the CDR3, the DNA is TGTGCCAGTACAGGGTTCGGTGAAAAGCTGTTTTTT.

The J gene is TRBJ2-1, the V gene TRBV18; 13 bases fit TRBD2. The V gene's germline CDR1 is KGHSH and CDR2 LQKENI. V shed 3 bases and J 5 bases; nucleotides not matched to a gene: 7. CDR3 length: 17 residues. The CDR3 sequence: CASSPRTSGGPHNEQFF. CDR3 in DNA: TGTGCCAGCTCACCGAGGACTAGCGGGGGTCCGCACAATGAGCAGTTCTTC.

CDR3 in amino acids: CASSPWVQNFSSYNEQFF. The CDR3 DNA reads TGTGCCAGCAGCCCGTGGGTACAGAACTTTAGCTCCTACAATGAGCAGTTCTTC. This chain uses TRBV28 with TRBJ2-1, with D uncertain. The CDR3 contains 18 residues. The germline gives CDR1 MDHEN, CDR2 SYDVKM. Trimming removed 6 bases at V and 0 bases at J, with 21 bases between.

This CDR3 is CASTLTTDKNIQYF. CDR3 nucleotides: TGTGCCAGCACTCTTACTACTGACAAAAACATTCAGTACTTC. The V gene is TRBV6-1, the J gene TRBJ2-4; D is unclear. The V gene's germline CDR1 is MNHNS and CDR2 SASEGT. There are 14 residues in the CDR3. V was shortened by 7 bases and J by 3 bases, with 13 bases between the two germline ends.

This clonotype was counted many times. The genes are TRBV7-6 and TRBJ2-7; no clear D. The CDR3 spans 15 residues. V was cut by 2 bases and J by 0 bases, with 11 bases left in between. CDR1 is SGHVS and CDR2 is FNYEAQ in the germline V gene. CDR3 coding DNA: TGTGCCAGCAGCTTACAGCCCTTTAGCTCCTACGAGCAGTACTTC. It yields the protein CASSLQPFSSYEQYF. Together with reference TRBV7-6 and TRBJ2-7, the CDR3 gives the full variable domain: GAGVSQSPRYKVTKRGQDVALRCDPISGHVSLYWYRQALGQGPEFLTYFNYEAQQDKSGLPNDRFSAERPEGSISTLTIQRTEQRDSAMYRCASSLQPFSSYEQYFGPGTRLTVT.

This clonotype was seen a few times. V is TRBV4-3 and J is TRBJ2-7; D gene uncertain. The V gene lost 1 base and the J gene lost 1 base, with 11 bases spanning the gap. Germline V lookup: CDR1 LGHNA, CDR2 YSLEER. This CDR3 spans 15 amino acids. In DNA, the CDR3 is TGCGCCAGCAGCCAAGGAGGTTTCCTTTCCTACGAGCAGTACTTC. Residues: CASSQGGFLSYEQYF.

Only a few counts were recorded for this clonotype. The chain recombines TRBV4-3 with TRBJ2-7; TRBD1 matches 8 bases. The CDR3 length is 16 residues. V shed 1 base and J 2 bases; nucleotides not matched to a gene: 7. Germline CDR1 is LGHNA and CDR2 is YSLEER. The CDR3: CASSQGIRTGTYEQYF. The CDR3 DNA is TGCGCCAGCAGCCAAGGGATCCGGACAGGGACCTACGAGCAGTACTTC.